This T cell receptor beta chain was sequenced during a study of blood T cell repertoires in COVID-19. Study context: PBMCs, B-cell-depleted T cells, or T cells were the source of the cDNA or gDNA that made up the material.

This clone was counted only a few times. Enrollment of patients from Seattle took place during active infection, with longitudinal follow-up. In the original analysis: Estimates of nucleated cell counts were drawn from the amplification of reference gene primers. Clones were read by immunoSEQ multiplex PCR, and TCRdb kept only the in-frame ones, dropping some. V and J calls and clone size are copied from that table; D and trimming were computed from the DNA. The sample has some 180,000 clones, 80% to 90% seen once. Germline assignment: CDR1 SGHRS and CDR2 YFSETQ. CDR3 length: 13 amino acids. V shed 3 bases and J shed 3 bases, with 9 bases lying between them.

This chain connects TRBV5-1 to TRBJ1-1, with D perhaps TRBD1 (6 bases). The receptor was isolated from a woman between 35 and 50 years old with COVID-19, enrolled during active disease. Sequencing used peripheral blood. The CDR3 DNA is TGCGCCAGCAGCTACGACAGGTACACTGAAGCTTTCTTT. As protein: CASSYDRYTEAFF.